This passage covers 23 T cell receptor beta chains from one sample sequenced in a study of cytomegalovirus exposure and HLA in healthy donors. PCR primers comprised 60 Vbeta and 13 Jbeta primers. Profiled with immunoSEQ multiplex PCR; TCRdb holds only in-frame clones, not every one. The table gives about 160,000 clones; the top ten clones make up 2% to 2.5% of it. Sequencing input: PBMCs. These receptors came from a man in his thirties or forties in good health and CMV-seronegative.

The gene calls are TRBV5-1 and TRBJ2-7, with TRBD1 as a possible D gene (5 bases). V was shortened by 0 bases and J by 2 bases, with 18 bases between the two germline ends. This CDR3 is 17 amino acids long. The germline gives CDR1 SGHRS, CDR2 YFSETQ. CDR3 bases: TGCGCCAGCAGCTTGGACTTACGCGCAGGGCTGGCCTACGAGCAGTACTTC. Protein: CASSLDLRAGLAYEQYF.

The chain employs TRBV9 and TRBJ2-5; 10 bases map to TRBD2. The trim removed 4 bases at V and 3 bases at J, leaving 9 bases unmatched. CDR3 length: 16 amino acids. Per the germline V gene, CDR1 is SGDLS and CDR2 is YYNGEE. As DNA, the CDR3 is TGTGCCAGCAGCTGGGGGAGCGGGAGGGCCGAAGAGACCCAGTACTTC. It specifies CASSWGSGRAEETQYF.

The chain joins TRBV27 to TRBJ2-5, with a weak D call TRBD1 (6 bases). Gene TRBJ2-7 matches the end of the DNA better, so the J call may be wrong. CDR3 length: 14 amino acids. In germline, CDR1 is MNHEY, CDR2 SMNVEV (reference sequence). CDR3 bases: TGTGCCAGCACCTCCCGTGGGACAACGTACGAGCAGTACTTC. Translation gives CASTSRGTTYEQYF.

This rearrangement joins TRBV5-1 to TRBJ2-3; 14 positions match TRBD2. Germline CDR1 is SGHRS and CDR2 is YFSETQ. This CDR3 is built from 17 residues. The trim removed 4 bases at V and 2 bases at J, leaving 6 bases unmatched. CDR3 DNA: TGCGCCAGCAGCCCGCCGGGACTAGCGGGAGCCACAGATACGCAGTATTTT. This sequence encodes CASSPPGLAGATDTQYF.

CDR3 DNA sequence: TGTGCCAGCATAACCGGGACAGCTCCTAACGAGCAGTACTTC. Its protein is CASITGTAPNEQYF. The chain is built from TRBV6-1 and TRBJ2-7; 7 bases are shared with TRBD1. V lost 7 bases and J lost 5; bases outside the gene matches: 11. The germline V gene encodes CDR1 MNHNS and CDR2 SASEGT. This CDR3 has 14 amino acids.

This rearrangement joins TRBV11-2 to TRBJ2-5; 12 nucleotides line up with TRBD2. CDR1 and CDR2 (germline): SGHAT, FQNNGV. The CDR3 consists of 16 residues. V shed 6 bases and J 5 bases; nucleotides not matched to a gene: 10. The CDR3 coding sequence is TGTGCCAGCAGTTCTAGCGGGAGGGCCGGGGGGGAGACCCAGTACTTC. Amino acids: CASSSSGRAGGETQYF.

The chain joins TRBV30 to TRBJ2-5; D ambiguous. With 4 bases removed from V and 2 bases from J, the gap between germline ends came to 5 bases. The length of the CDR3 is 11 residues. Germline values: CDR1 GTSNPN, CDR2 SVGIG (reference sequence). CDR3 coding DNA: TGTGCCTGGACAGTACAAGAGACCCAGTACTTC. It specifies CAWTVQETQYF.

CDR3 residues: CASSLDRGGYEQYF. CDR3 DNA sequence: TGTGCCAGCAGCCTGGACAGGGGGGGCTACGAGCAGTACTTC. The chain uses TRBV27 and TRBJ2-7, with 10 bases identical to TRBD1. Looked up from germline, CDR1 is MNHEY and CDR2 is SMNVEV (reference sequence). CDR3 length: 14 residues. After removal of 6 bases from V and 3 bases from J, the junction contained 5 bases not matched to a gene.

The gene calls are TRBV5-1 and TRBJ1-1, with a tentative D call TRBD1 (5 bases). Per the germline V gene, CDR1 is SGHRS and CDR2 is YFSETQ. The CDR3 contains 14 residues. Trimming took off 2 bases at V and 4 bases at J, with 12 bases between the two ends. CDR3 sequence: CASSFGHAATEAFF. CDR3 sequence (DNA): TGCGCCAGCAGCTTCGGACACGCAGCCACTGAAGCTTTCTTT. The full variable domain, in which reference TRBV5-1 and TRBJ1-1 provide the parts outside the CDR3, is KAGVTQTPRYLIKTRGQQVTLSCSPISGHRSVSWYQQTPGQGLQFLFEYFSETQRNKGNFPGRFSGRQFSNSRSEMNVSTLELGDSALYLCASSFGHAATEAFFGQGTRLTVV.

The J gene is TRBJ1-5, the V gene TRBV6-5; D is ambiguous. The CDR3 totals 14 residues. V lost 8 bases to trimming and J lost 1 base, with 12 bases between them. Germline CDR1 reads MNHEY; CDR2 reads SVGAGI. For the CDR3, the DNA is TGTGCCAGCCGTTCTGGAGGGAGCAATCAGCCCCAGCATTTT. Translation: CASRSGGSNQPQHF.

The chain carries TRBV6-5 and TRBJ1-1; no definite D call. Germline CDR1 MNHEY, CDR2 SVGAGI. The CDR3 extends over 13 amino acids. Deletions cut 5 bases from V and 5 bases from J, with 12 bases between. The CDR3 nucleotides are TGTGCCAGCAGTGGGAACACGGGGACTGAAGCTTTCTTT. This translates into CASSGNTGTEAFF.

The rearrangement joins TRBV30 to TRBJ2-1; D is possibly TRBD1 (6 bases). Germline-derived CDR1 and CDR2 are GTSNPN and SVGIG (reference sequence). The CDR3 loop spans 13 amino acids. Trimming stripped 5 bases from V and 0 bases from J, with 8 bases between. CDR3 region: CAWDRNSYNEQFF. CDR3 coding DNA: TGTGCCTGGGACAGGAACTCCTACAATGAGCAGTTCTTC.

The chain combines TRBV18 with TRBJ1-2; TRBD1 matches at 7 bases. This CDR3 comprises 15 residues. CDR1 is KGHSH, CDR2 LQKENI, per germline. With 3 bases clipped from V and 3 bases from J, the junction kept 7 bases outside the gene matches. The CDR3 coding sequence is TGTGCCAGCTCACCCGGGCAGGGGGAGGACTATGGCTACACCTTC. Its protein product is CASSPGQGEDYGYTF.

The rearrangement links TRBV4-2 to TRBJ2-2, with D possibly matching TRBD1 (6 bases). This CDR3 has 13 residues. CDR1 and CDR2 (germline): LGHNA, YNFKEQ. V was shortened by 4 bases and J by 7 bases, with 10 bases between the two germline ends. The CDR3 region has the DNA TGTGCCAGCAGCCTAGGGGGTGTCGGGGAGCTGTTTTTT. Translated, it gives CASSLGGVGELFF.

The chain links TRBV18 to TRBJ2-1; possible D gene TRBD2, 5 bases. Trimming left V 0 bases short and J 0 bases short, with 24 bases between. Germline lookup yields CDR1 KGHSH and CDR2 LQKENI. This CDR3 spans 21 amino acids. CDR3 bases: TGTGCCAGCTCACCACCCCCGCGGGCGGCAACCTATCTAAGCTCCTACAATGAGCAGTTCTTC. Translating it yields CASSPPPRAATYLSSYNEQFF.

The V and J genes are TRBV4-3 and TRBJ2-3; 8 nucleotides align to TRBD2. Per the germline V gene, CDR1 is LGHNA and CDR2 is YSLEER. The CDR3 spans 15 residues. Trimming took 0 bases from V and 4 from J; bases not matched to a gene: 3. CDR3 residues: CASSQDREGADTQYF. CDR3 coding DNA: TGCGCCAGCAGCCAAGATCGGGAGGGCGCAGATACGCAGTATTTT.

J is TRBJ2-7 and V is TRBV10-3; the match to TRBD2 covers 14 bases. The trim removed 0 bases at V and 3 bases at J, leaving 1 base unmatched. Germline assignment: CDR1 ENHRY and CDR2 SYGVKD. The CDR3 contains 16 residues. CDR3 nucleotides: TGTGCCATCAGTGAGTCTGGGACTAGCGGGAGCTACGAGCAGTACTTC. Protein product: CAISESGTSGSYEQYF.

The chain links TRBV18 to TRBJ2-5, with TRBD1 matching over 7 bases. CDR1 is KGHSH and CDR2 is LQKENI in the germline V gene. The CDR3 runs to 14 residues. The ends lost 1 base at V and 5 bases at J; junction bases unmatched: 4. CDR3 residues: CASSPQGARETQYF. The CDR3 DNA reads as TGTGCCAGCTCACCACAGGGGGCTCGGGAGACCCAGTACTTC.

This chain links TRBV5-1 with TRBJ2-3, with D possibly being TRBD2 (5 bases). The CDR3 covers 16 residues. The germline gives CDR1 SGHRS, CDR2 YFSETQ. Trimming cost V 3 bases and J 10 bases, with 24 bases left between them. This CDR3 is CASSSPAEVTFVSQYF. The CDR3 nucleotides are TGCGCCAGCAGCTCCCCGGCGGAGGTGACTTTTGTGTCGCAGTATTTT.

The chain employs TRBV7-2 and TRBJ2-5, with D tentatively TRBD2 (5 bases). Germline V lookup: CDR1 SGHTA, CDR2 FQGNSA. V lost 5 bases and J lost 3, with 25 bases in between. This CDR3 has 18 amino acids. CDR3 in amino acids: CASSPGWSERIFKETQYF. In nucleotides, the CDR3 is TGTGCCAGCAGCCCGGGGTGGAGTGAACGCATATTTAAAGAGACCCAGTACTTC.

The chain links TRBV7-9 to TRBJ1-1, with 7 bases that match TRBD1. The trim removed 1 base at V and 11 bases at J, leaving 7 bases unmatched. Germline CDR1 SEHNR, CDR2 FQNEAQ (reference sequence). This CDR3 is 13 amino acids long. CDR3 DNA: TGTGCCAGCAGCTTAGAGGGGGCGAGTGAGGCTTTCTTT. This codes for CASSLEGASEAFF.

The rearrangement uses TRBV19 and TRBJ2-7; TRBD2 matches 8 bases. Germline CDR1 reads LNHDA; CDR2 reads SQIVND (reference sequence). V shed 1 base, J shed 4 bases, and the junction held 6 bases outside the gene matches. The CDR3 spans 15 residues. The CDR3: CASSIALAAPYEQYF. CDR3 DNA: TGTGCCAGTAGTATAGCACTAGCGGCACCATACGAGCAGTACTTC.

The chain uses TRBV25-1 and TRBJ2-1; D possibly corresponds to TRBD2 (6 bases). The CDR3 is 14 amino acids. Germline-derived CDR1 and CDR2 are MGHDK and SYGVNS. V lost 3 bases to trimming and J lost 3 bases, with 9 bases between them. The CDR3 loop is CASSDGTGYNEQFF. Here the CDR3 DNA reads TGTGCCAGCAGTGATGGGACTGGCTACAATGAGCAGTTCTTC.